The source of this T cell receptor beta chain is a study of cytomegalovirus exposure and HLA in healthy donors. There are a few counts of this clone. The CDR3 is 19 residues long. V shed 6 bases, J shed 1 base, and the junction held 15 bases outside the gene matches. Germline V gene data show CDR1 as SGHAT and CDR2 as FQNNGV. The PCR made use of 60 Vbeta and 13 Jbeta primers. Sequencing was performed with immunoSEQ multiplex PCR; in TCRdb, only in-frame clones are kept and a portion is missing. The repertoire includes some 65,000 clones, 60% to 80% of them detected once, and about 3% sits in the top ten.

The receptor comes from a girl aged 10-17 years in good health and CMV-seropositive. V is TRBV11-2 and J is TRBJ2-6, with 7 bases lining up with TRBD1. The sequencing input was PBMCs. The CDR3 DNA reads TGTGCCAGCAGGCGTACCGATGGACAGGTTATATCTGGGGCCAACGTCCTGACTTTC. Translation: CASRRTDGQVISGANVLTF.